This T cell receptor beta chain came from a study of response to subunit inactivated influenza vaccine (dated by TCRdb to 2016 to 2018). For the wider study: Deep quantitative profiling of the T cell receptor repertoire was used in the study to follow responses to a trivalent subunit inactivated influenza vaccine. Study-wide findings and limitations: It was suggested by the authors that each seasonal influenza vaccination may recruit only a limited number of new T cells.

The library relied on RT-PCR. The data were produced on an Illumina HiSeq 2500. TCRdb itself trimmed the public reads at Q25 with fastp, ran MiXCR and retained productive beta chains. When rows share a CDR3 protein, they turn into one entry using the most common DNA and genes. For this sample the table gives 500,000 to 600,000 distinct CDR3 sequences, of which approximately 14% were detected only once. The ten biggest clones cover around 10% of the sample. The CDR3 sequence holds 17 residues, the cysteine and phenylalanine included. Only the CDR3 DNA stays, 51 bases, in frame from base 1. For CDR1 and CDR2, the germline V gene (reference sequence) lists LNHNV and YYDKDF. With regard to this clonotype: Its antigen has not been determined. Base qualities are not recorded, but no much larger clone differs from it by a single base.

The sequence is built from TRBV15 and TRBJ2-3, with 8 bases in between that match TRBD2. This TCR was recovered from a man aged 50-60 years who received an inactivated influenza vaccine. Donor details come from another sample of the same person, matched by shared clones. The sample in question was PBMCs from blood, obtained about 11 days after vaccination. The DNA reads TGTGCGACCCGACACACATTAAGCGGGGGCCCTGCCGCTACGCAGTATTTT. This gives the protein CATRHTLSGGPAATQYF.